These 16 T cell receptor beta chains share one sample of origin, sequenced in a study of blood T cells in healthy people across ages. The use of a sample-barcoded 5' primer and a J-beta primer mix characterized a second PCR of about 7 to 12 cycles. TCRdb reprocessed the 5' RACE reads with MiXCR, giving one entry per CDR3 protein. This table holds approximately 810,000 distinct CDR3 sequences, under 40% found once. Sequenced: blood. Receptors were obtained from a man between 18 and 29 years old in good health.

The gene calls are TRBV12-3 or TRBV12-4 and TRBJ2-1; the D gene could be TRBD1 or TRBD2 (7 bases each). The CDR3 contains 19 residues. V was cut by 5 bases and J by 9 bases, with 32 bases left in between. DNA of the CDR3: TGTGCCAGCAGTCAGTCGCGTCCCAGGGGGGGGGGCCGGTTTTCTGAGCAGTTCTTC. It translates to CASSQSRPRGGGRFSEQFF.

Here the CDR3 reads CASSLPHNEGEQYF. The CDR3 DNA is TGTGCCAGCAGTTTACCTCACAATGAAGGCGAGCAGTACTTC. The genes are TRBV12-3 or TRBV12-4 and TRBJ2-5; D uncertain. The last part of the DNA fits TRBJ2-7 better; the J call may be wrong. CDR3 size: 14 residues.

There are many counts of this clonotype. This sequence joins TRBV7-6 and TRBJ2-3; no reliable D call. The CDR3 is 14 amino acids. Looked up from germline, CDR1 is SGHVS and CDR2 is FNYEAQ. V was cut by 2 bases and J by 4 bases, with 10 bases left in between. CDR3 DNA: TGTGCCAGCAGCTTACTTACGGATGCAGATACGCAGTATTTT. Translated, it gives CASSLLTDADTQYF. The complete variable domain, with remaining parts taken from reference TRBV7-6 and TRBJ2-3, reads GAGVSQSPRYKVTKRGQDVALRCDPISGHVSLYWYRQALGQGPEFLTYFNYEAQQDKSGLPNDRFSAERPEGSISTLTIQRTEQRDSAMYRCASSLLTDADTQYFGPGTRLTVL.

This clonotype was counted between two and nine times. V usage is TRBV20-1 and J usage is TRBJ1-5; 9 bases fit TRBD1. V dropped 1 base and J dropped 0; count of bases not matched to a gene: 10. There are 18 residues in the CDR3. Germline V gene sequence: CDR1 DFQATT, CDR2 SNEGSKA (reference sequence). Here the CDR3 reads CSARVGTGSPYSNQPQHF. The CDR3 bases are TGCAGTGCTAGAGTCGGGACAGGGAGCCCGTATAGCAATCAGCCCCAGCATTTT.

The V and J genes are TRBV5-1 and TRBJ2-7, with no clear D. The CDR3 is 14 residues long. The germline V gene has CDR1 SGHRS and CDR2 YFSETQ. Trimming stripped 0 bases from V and 5 bases from J, with 12 bases between. CDR3 DNA sequence: TGCGCCAGCAGCTTGGAACAGCCCCGGGACGAGCAGTACTTC. This translates into CASSLEQPRDEQYF.

This clonotype was counted ten times or more. The chain recombines TRBV5-1 with TRBJ2-1, with TRBD1 as a possible D gene (5 bases). The germline V gene encodes CDR1 SGHRS and CDR2 YFSETQ. CDR3 size: 14 residues. Trimming shortened V by 6 bases and J by 4 bases, and 14 bases separated the two germline ends. The DNA for the CDR3 is TGCGCCAGCACCAAGGACACGGCTTACAATGAGCAGTTCTTC. The encoded protein is CASTKDTAYNEQFF.

A few counts support this clonotype. V usage is TRBV14 and J usage is TRBJ1-1; D perhaps matches TRBD1 (6 bases). The germline gives CDR1 SGHDN, CDR2 FVKESK. V shed 1 base and J shed 6 bases, with 15 bases lying between them. This CDR3 contains 15 residues. Written as DNA, the CDR3 is TGTGCCAGCAGCCAAGCTAGGGGGAGAGGGGCTGAAGCTTTCTTT. This translates into CASSQARGRGAEAFF.

This clonotype was recorded at least ten times. The chain employs TRBV27 and TRBJ1-2; the D gene is possibly TRBD1 (6 bases). Per germline, CDR1 MNHEY and CDR2 SMNVEV (reference sequence). The CDR3 consists of 12 residues. Trimming left V 5 bases short and J 6 bases short, with 10 bases between. The CDR3 here is CASSTTGDGYTF. CDR3 DNA sequence: TGTGCCAGCAGTACGACAGGAGATGGCTACACCTTC.

The V and J genes are TRBV3-1 and TRBJ1-1; D remains unclear. This CDR3 is built from 16 residues. Germline CDR1 LGHDT, CDR2 YNNKEL (reference sequence). The V end was cut by 4 bases, the J end by 0 bases, with 15 bases between. Here the CDR3 reads CASSRAPNSLNTEAFF. The CDR3 coding sequence is TGTGCCAGCAGCCGAGCCCCCAATTCTCTGAACACTGAAGCTTTCTTT. Full variable domain (rest looked up from reference TRBV3-1 and TRBJ1-1): DTAVSQTPKYLVTQMGNDKSIKCEQNLGHDTMYWYKQDSKKFLKIMFSYNNKELIINETVPNRFSPKSPDKAHLNLHINSLELGDSAVYFCASSRAPNSLNTEAFFGQGTRLTVV.

This clonotype was picked up a small number of times. DNA of the CDR3: TGTGCCTCCACAGGGCCAGCTAACTATGGCTACACCTTC. Amino acids: CASTGPANYGYTF. The chain uses TRBV10-3 and TRBJ1-2; D is perhaps TRBD1 (6 bases). V was shortened by 11 bases and J by 0 bases, with 13 bases between the two germline ends. Looked up from germline, CDR1 is ENHRY and CDR2 is SYGVKD. This CDR3 is 13 amino acids long.

This clonotype was seen repeatedly, ten times or more. This chain uses TRBV15 with TRBJ1-2; 8 bases agree with TRBD1. The CDR3 extends over 14 amino acids. J lost 4 bases, V lost 5 bases, and 6 bases had no gene match. The germline gives CDR1 LNHNV, CDR2 YYDKDF (reference sequence). In DNA form, the CDR3 reads TGTGCCACCAGCCTGGACAGGGCAACCTATGGCTACACCTTC. Its translation is CATSLDRATYGYTF. Variable domain in full (rest from reference TRBV15 and TRBJ1-2): DAMVIQNPRYQVTQFGKPVTLSCSQTLNHNVMYWYQQKSSQAPKLLFHYYDKDFNNEADTPDNFQSRRPNTSFCFLDIRSPGLGDTAMYLCATSLDRATYGYTFGSGTRLTVV.

Only a few counts were recorded for this clonotype. A much more abundant neighbour one base away suggests this may be a read error. V and J are TRBV3-1 and TRBJ2-5; a possible D gene is TRBD1 (6 bases). CDR3 length: 13 amino acids. From germline, CDR1 is LGHDT and CDR2 YNNKEL (reference sequence). This CDR3 reads CANSLGQQETQYF. CDR3 sequence (DNA): TGTGCCAACAGCCTCGGACAGCAAGAGACCCAGTACTTC.

Ten or more counts support this clonotype. V gene TRBV6-2 or TRBV6-3 combines with J gene TRBJ2-7, with D possibly matching TRBD2 (5 bases). V lost 8 bases, J lost 6 bases, and 14 bases lay in between. Germline V gene sequence: CDR1 MNHEY, CDR2 SVGEGT. The CDR3 totals 12 residues. CDR3 in DNA: TGTGCCAGCTGGCCGGGATTTGGCGAGCAGTACTTC. Its translation: CASWPGFGEQYF.

This clonotype was counted only a few times. The V gene is TRBV9, the J gene TRBJ2-3; D may be TRBD2 (5 bases). The ends were cut back, 0 bases at V and 5 bases at J, with 10 bases in the middle. The CDR3 spans 14 residues. CDR1 is SGDLS, CDR2 YYNGEE, per germline. The DNA of the CDR3 is TGTGCCAGCAGCGTAGCCCGGGCGGGAGATACGCAGTATTTT. Residues: CASSVARAGDTQYF.

About this clonotype: This clone may be a read error of a much larger clone one base away. CDR3 loop: CASSVISDDYGYTF. The CDR3 DNA reads TGTGCCAGCAGCGTGATATCAGATGACTATGGCTACACCTTC. The V call is TRBV5-5, the J call TRBJ1-2; no reliable D call. V was cut by 4 bases and J by 3 bases, with 13 bases left in between. CDR1 SGHKS and CDR2 YYEKEE come from the germline V gene (reference sequence). This CDR3 spans 14 amino acids.

The chain combines TRBV5-1 with TRBJ1-1, with 9 bases identical to TRBD1. The CDR3 totals 18 residues. V shed 4 bases, J shed 5 bases, and the junction held 18 bases outside the gene matches. The germline gives CDR1 SGHRS, CDR2 YFSETQ. The CDR3: CASSRIPGQGMEGTEAFF. The CDR3 DNA reads as TGCGCCAGCAGCCGAATCCCGGGACAGGGAATGGAGGGTACTGAAGCTTTCTTT.